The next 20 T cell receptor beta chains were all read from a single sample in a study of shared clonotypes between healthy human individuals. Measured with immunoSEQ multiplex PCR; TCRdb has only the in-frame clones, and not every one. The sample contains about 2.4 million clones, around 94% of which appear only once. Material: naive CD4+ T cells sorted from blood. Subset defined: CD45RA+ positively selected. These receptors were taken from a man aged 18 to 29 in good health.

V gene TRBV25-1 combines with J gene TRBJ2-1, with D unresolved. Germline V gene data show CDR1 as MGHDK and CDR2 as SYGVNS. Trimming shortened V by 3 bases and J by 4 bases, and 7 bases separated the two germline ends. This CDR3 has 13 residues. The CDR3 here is CASSDQFYNEQFF. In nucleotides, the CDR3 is TGTGCCAGCAGTGATCAGTTTTACAATGAGCAGTTCTTC.

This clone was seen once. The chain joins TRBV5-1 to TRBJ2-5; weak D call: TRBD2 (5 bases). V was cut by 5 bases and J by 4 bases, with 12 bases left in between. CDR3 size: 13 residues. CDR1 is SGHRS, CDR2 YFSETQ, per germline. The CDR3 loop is CASSGSSRETQYF. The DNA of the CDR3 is TGCGCCAGCAGTGGGAGTTCCCGAGAGACCCAGTACTTC.

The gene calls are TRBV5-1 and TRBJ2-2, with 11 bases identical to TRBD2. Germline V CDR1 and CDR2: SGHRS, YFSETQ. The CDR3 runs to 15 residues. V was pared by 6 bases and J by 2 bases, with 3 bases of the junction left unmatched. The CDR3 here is CASNLAGGNTGELFF. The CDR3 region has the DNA TGCGCCAGCAATCTAGCGGGAGGTAACACCGGGGAGCTGTTTTTT. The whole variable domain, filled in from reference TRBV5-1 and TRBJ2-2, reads KAGVTQTPRYLIKTRGQQVTLSCSPISGHRSVSWYQQTPGQGLQFLFEYFSETQRNKGNFPGRFSGRQFSNSRSEMNVSTLELGDSALYLCASNLAGGNTGELFFGEGSRLTVL.

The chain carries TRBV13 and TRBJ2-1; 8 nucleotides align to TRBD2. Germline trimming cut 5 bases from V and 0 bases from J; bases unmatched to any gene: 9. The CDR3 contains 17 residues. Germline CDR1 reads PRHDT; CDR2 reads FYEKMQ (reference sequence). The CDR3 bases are TGTGCCAGCAGCGATATAGCGGGACTGAGCTCCTACAATGAGCAGTTCTTC. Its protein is CASSDIAGLSSYNEQFF.

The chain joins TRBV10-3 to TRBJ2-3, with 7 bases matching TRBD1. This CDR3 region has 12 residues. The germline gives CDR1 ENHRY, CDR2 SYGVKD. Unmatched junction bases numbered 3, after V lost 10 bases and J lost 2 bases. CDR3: CATGTATDTQYF. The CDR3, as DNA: TGTGCCACCGGGACAGCCACAGATACGCAGTATTTT.

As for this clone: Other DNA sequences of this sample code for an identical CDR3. CDR3 loop: CASSLSGTQETQYF. The CDR3 bases are TGCGCCAGCAGCCTCTCCGGGACCCAAGAGACCCAGTACTTC. V usage is TRBV5-1 and J usage is TRBJ2-5; D tentatively reads TRBD1 or TRBD2 (5 bases each). Trimming removed 4 bases from V and 1 base from J, with 11 bases in between. The CDR3 covers 14 residues. The germline V gene has CDR1 SGHRS and CDR2 YFSETQ.

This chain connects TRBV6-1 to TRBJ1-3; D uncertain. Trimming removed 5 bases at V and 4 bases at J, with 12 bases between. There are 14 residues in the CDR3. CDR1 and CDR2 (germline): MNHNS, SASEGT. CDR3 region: CASSPITAGNTIYF. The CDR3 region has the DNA TGTGCCAGCAGTCCAATAACAGCGGGAAACACCATATATTTT.

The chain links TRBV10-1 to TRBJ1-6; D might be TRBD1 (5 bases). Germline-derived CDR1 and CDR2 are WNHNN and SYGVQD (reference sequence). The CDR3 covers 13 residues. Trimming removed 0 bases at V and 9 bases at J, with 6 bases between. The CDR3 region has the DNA TGCGCCAGCAGTGAGTCGAGGGGTTCACCCCTCCACTTT. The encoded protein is CASSESRGSPLHF.

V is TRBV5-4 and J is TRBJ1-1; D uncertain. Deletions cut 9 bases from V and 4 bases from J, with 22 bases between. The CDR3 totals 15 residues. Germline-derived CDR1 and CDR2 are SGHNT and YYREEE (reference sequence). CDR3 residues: CATRPGDPRSTEAFF. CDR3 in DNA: TGTGCCACCCGACCCGGGGATCCCCGATCCACTGAAGCTTTCTTT.

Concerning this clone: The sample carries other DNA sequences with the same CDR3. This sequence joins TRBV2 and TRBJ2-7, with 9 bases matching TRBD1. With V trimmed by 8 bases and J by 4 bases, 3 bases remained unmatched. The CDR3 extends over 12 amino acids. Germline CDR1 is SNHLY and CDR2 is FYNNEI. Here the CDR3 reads CASRQGGYEQYF. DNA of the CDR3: TGTGCCAGCCGACAGGGGGGTTACGAGCAGTACTTC.

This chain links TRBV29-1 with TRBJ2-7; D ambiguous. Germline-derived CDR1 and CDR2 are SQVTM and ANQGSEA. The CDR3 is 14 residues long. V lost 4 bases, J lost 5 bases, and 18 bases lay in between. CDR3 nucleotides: TGCAGCGTTGTGGTAGGCATTCAGCTCGACGAGCAGTACTTC. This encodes CSVVVGIQLDEQYF.

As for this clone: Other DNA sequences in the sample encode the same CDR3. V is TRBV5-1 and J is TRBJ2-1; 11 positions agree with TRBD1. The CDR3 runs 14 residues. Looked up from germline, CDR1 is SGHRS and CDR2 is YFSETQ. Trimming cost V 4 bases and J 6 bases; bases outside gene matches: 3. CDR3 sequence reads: CASSLGQGANEQFF. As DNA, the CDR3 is TGCGCCAGCAGCCTCGGACAGGGGGCCAATGAGCAGTTCTTC.

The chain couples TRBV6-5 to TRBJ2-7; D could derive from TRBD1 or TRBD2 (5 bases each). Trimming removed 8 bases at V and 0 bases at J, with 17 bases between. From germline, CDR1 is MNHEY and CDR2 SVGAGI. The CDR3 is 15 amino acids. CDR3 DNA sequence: TGTGCCAGCGGGAGTCGGTGGACAAGCTCCTACGAGCAGTACTTC. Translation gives CASGSRWTSSYEQYF.

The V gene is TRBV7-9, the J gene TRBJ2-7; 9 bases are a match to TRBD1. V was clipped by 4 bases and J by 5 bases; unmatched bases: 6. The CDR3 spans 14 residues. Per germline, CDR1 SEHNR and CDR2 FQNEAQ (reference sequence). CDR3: CASSSGQGSNEQYF. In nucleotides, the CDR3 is TGTGCCAGCAGCTCCGGACAGGGGAGCAACGAGCAGTACTTC. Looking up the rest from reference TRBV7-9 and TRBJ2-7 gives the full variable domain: DTGVSQNPRHKITKRGQNVTFRCDPISEHNRLYWYRQTLGQGPEFLTYFQNEAQLEKSRLLSDRFSAERPKGSFSTLEIQRTEQGDSAMYLCASSSGQGSNEQYFGPGTRLTVT.

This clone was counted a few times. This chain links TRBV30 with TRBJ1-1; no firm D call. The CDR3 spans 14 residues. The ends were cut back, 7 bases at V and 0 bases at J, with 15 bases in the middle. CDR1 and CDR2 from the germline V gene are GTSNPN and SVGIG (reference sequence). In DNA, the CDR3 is TGTGCCTTACAAATGACTGATATGAACACTGAAGCTTTCTTT. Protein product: CALQMTDMNTEAFF.

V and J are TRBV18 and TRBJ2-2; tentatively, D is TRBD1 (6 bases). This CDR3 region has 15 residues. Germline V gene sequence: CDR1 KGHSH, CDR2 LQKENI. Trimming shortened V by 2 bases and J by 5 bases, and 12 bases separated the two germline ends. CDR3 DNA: TGTGCCAGCTCACCAGGACAGAGCTCTACCGGGGAGCTGTTTTTT. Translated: CASSPGQSSTGELFF. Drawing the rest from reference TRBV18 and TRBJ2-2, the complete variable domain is NAGVMQNPRHLVRRRGQEARLRCSPMKGHSHVYWYRQLPEEGLKFMVYLQKENIIDESGMPKERFSAEFPKEGPSILRIQQVVRGDSAAYFCASSPGQSSTGELFFGEGSRLTVL.

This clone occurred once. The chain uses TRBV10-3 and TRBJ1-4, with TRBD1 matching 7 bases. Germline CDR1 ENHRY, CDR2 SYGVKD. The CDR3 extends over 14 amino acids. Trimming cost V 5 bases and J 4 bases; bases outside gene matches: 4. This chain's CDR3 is CAISTGTDNEKLFF. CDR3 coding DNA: TGTGCCATCAGTACCGGGACAGATAATGAAAAACTGTTTTTT.

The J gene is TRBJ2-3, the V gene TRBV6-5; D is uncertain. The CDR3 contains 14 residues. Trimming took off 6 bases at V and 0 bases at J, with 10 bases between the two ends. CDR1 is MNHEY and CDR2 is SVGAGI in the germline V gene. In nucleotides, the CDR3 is TGTGCCAGCAGGACCCTGGCTAGCACAGATACGCAGTATTTT. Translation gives CASRTLASTDTQYF.

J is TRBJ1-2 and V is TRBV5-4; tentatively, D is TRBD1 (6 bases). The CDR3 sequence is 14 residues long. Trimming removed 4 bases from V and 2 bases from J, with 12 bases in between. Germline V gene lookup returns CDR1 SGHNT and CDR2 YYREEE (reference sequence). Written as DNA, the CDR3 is TGTGCCAGCAGCCGACAGGAGAACAACTATGGCTACACCTTC. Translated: CASSRQENNYGYTF.

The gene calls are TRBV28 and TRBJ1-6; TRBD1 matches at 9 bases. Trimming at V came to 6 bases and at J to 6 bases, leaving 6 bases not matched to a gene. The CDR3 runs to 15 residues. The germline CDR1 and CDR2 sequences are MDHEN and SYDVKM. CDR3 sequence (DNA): TGTGCCAGCAGCCCCCCGGACAGGGGTAATTCACCCCTCCACTTT. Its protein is CASSPPDRGNSPLHF.